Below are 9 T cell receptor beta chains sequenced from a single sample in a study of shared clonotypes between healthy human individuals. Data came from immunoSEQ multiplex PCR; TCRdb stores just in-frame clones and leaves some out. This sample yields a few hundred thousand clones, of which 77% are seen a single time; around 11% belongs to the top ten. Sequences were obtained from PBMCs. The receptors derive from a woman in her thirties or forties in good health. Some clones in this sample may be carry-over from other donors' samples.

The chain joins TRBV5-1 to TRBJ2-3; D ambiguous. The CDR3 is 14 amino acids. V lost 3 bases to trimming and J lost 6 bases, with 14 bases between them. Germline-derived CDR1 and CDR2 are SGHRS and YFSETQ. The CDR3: CASSWVNPEDTQYF. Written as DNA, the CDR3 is TGCGCCAGCAGCTGGGTCAATCCGGAGGATACGCAGTATTTT. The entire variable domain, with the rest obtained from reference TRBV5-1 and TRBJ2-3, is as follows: KAGVTQTPRYLIKTRGQQVTLSCSPISGHRSVSWYQQTPGQGLQFLFEYFSETQRNKGNFPGRFSGRQFSNSRSEMNVSTLELGDSALYLCASSWVNPEDTQYFGPGTRLTVL.

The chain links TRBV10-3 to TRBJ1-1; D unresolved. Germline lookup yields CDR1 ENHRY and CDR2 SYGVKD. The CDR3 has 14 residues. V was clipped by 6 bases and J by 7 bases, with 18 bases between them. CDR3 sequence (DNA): TGTGCCATCAGGCAGAATACCTTAGTCGGTGAAGCTTTCTTT. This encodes CAIRQNTLVGEAFF.

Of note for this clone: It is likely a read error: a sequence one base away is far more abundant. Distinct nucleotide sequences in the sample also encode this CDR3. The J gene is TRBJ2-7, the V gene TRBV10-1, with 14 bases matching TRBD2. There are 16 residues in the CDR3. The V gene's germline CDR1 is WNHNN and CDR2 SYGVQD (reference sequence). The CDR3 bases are TGTGCCAGCAGTGAAGGGACTAGCGGGAGTGGGTACGAGCAGTACTTC. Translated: CASSEGTSGSGYEQYF.

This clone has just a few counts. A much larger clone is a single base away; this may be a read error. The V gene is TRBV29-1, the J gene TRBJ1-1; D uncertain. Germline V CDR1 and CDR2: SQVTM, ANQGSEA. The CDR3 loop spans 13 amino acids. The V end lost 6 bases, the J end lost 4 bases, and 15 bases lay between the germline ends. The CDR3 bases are TGCAGCGTGCCCCCGGTCATGAGCACTGAAGCTTTCTTT. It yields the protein CSVPPVMSTEAFF.

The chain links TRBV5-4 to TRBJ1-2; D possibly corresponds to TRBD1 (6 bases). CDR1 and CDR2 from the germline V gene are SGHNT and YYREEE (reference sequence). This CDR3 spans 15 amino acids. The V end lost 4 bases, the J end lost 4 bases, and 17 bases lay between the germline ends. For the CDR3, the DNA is TGTGCCAGCAGCCAACCGACAGGTGCGGGCTATGGCTACACCTTC. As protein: CASSQPTGAGYGYTF.

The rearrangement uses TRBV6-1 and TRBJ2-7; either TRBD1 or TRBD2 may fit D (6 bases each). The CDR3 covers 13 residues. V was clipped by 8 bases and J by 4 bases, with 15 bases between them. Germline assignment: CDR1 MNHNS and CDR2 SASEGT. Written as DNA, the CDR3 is TGTGCCAGCCGGACAGTTGGAGGGTACGAGCAGTACTTC. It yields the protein CASRTVGGYEQYF.

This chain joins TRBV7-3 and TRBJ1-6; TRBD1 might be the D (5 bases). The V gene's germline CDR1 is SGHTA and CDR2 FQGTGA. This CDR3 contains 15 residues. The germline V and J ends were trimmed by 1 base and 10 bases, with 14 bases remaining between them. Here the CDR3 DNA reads TGTGCCAGCAGCTTAAATGCAGGGACCTACTCACCCCTCCACTTT. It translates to CASSLNAGTYSPLHF.

CDR3 residues: CASSLVAGTEAFF. The CDR3 DNA sequence: TGTGCCAGCAGCTTAGTGGCGGGCACTGAAGCTTTCTTT. The chain carries TRBV7-2 and TRBJ1-1; unclear D gene. V lost 1 base, J lost 4 bases, and 7 bases lay in between. This CDR3 spans 13 amino acids. CDR1 and CDR2 (germline): SGHTA, FQGNSA. Looking up the rest from reference TRBV7-2 and TRBJ1-1 gives the full variable domain: GAGVSQSPSNKVTEKGKDVELRCDPISGHTALYWYRQSLGQGLEFLIYFQGNSAPDKSGLPSDRFSAERTGGSVSTLTIQRTQQEDSAVYLCASSLVAGTEAFFGQGTRLTVV.

Here the CDR3 DNA reads TGTGCCTGGTGGGACAGGGGCAGCTCCTACGAGCAGTACTTC. The encoded protein is CAWWDRGSSYEQYF. This chain joins TRBV30 and TRBJ2-7; 10 nucleotides line up with TRBD1. Germline-derived CDR1 and CDR2 are GTSNPN and SVGIG (reference sequence). V lost 5 bases and J lost 0; bases outside the gene matches: 4. The CDR3 contains 14 residues.